This T cell receptor beta chain was captured in a study of cytomegalovirus exposure and HLA in healthy donors. The study's findings and limits: A missense DCLRE1C variant was associated with V- and J-gene trimming of TCR beta chains in a later analysis, and an independent cohort replicated the association.

The primer mix had 60 Vbeta and 13 Jbeta primers. Using immunoSEQ multiplex PCR, the repertoire was profiled, and TCRdb retains in-frame clones only, with some absent. Here the sample spans a few hundred thousand clones, about 83% being singletons. Of note for this clone: The antigen is not known.

The sequenced material came from PBMCs. This sequence was found in a man aged 40-50 years in good health and CMV-seronegative.

CDR3 amino acids: CASSSAAVFRNEQFF. CDR3 nucleotide sequence: TGTGCCAGCAGCAGCGCGGCGGTATTCCGCAATGAGCAGTTCTTC. The V call is TRBV11-2, the J call TRBJ2-1; D is uncertain. There are 15 residues in the CDR3. Germline CDR1 reads SGHAT; CDR2 reads FQNNGV. With 5 bases removed from V and 6 bases from J, the gap between germline ends came to 17 bases.